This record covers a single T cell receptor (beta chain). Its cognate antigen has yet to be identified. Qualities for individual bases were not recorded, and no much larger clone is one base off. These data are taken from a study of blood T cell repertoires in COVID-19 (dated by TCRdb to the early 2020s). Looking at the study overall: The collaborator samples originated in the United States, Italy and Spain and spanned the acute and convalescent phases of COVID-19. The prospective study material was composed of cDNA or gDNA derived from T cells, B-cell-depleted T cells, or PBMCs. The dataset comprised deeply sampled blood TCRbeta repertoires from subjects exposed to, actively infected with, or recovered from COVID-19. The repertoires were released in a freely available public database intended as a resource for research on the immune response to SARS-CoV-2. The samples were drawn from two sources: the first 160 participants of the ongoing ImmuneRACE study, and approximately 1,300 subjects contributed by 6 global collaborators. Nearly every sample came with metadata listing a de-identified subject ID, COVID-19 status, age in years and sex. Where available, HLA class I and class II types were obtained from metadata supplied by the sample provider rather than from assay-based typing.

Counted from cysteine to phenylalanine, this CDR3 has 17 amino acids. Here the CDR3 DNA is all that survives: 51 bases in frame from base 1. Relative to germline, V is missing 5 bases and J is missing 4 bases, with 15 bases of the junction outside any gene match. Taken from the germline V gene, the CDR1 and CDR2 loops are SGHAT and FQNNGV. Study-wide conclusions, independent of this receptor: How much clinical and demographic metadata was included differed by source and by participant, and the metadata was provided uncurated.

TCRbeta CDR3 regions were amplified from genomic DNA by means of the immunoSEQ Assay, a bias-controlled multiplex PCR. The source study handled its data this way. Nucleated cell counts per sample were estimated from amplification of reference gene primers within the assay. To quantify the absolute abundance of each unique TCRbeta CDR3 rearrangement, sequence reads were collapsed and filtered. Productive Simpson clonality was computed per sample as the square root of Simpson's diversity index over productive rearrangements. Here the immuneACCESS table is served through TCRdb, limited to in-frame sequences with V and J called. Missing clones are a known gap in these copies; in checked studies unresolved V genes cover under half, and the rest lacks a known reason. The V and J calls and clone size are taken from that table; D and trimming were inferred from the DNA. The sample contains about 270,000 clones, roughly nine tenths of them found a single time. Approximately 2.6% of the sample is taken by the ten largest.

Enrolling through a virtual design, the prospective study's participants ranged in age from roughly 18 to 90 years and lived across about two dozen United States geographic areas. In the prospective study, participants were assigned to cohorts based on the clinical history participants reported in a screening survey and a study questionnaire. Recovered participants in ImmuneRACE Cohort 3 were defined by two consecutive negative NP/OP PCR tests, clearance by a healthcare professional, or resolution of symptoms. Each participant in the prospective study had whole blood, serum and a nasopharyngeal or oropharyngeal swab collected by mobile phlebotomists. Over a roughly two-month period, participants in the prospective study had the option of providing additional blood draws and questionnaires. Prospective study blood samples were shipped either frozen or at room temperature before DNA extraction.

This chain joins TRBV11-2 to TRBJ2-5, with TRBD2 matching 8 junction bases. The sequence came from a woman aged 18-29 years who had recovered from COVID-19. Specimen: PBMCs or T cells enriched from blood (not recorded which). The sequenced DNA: TGTGCCAGCAGCCCACGTCTCACGGGGGGGCCGGGAGAGACCCAGTACTTC. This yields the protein CASSPRLTGGPGETQYF.